Described below is a single T cell receptor (beta chain) sequence and its context. The data derive from a study of T cells in localized non-small cell lung cancer. The CDR3 covers 15 residues. Trimming removed 2 bases from V and 7 bases from J; junction bases left unmatched: 11. CDR1 and CDR2 from the germline V gene are GTSNPN and SVGIG (reference sequence). The method was immunoSEQ multiplex PCR; TCRdb's version includes in-frame clones alone and lacks a portion of them. The profile covers 24,000 or so clones, with less than 90% appearing a single time and 13% to 15% taken by the ten largest. The sample in question was peripheral blood, obtained before any cancer treatment. This chain joins TRBV30 and TRBJ1-2, with TRBD1 identical over 9 bases. The sequence was collected from a female donor older than 55 with stage I lung adenocarcinoma. The chain's CDR3 is CAWSTTGTGSRGYTF. CDR3 in DNA: TGTGCCTGGAGTACAACCGGGACAGGGAGTCGTGGCTACACCTTC. Looking up the rest from reference TRBV30 and TRBJ1-2 gives the full variable domain: SQTIHQWPATLVQPVGSPLSLECTVEGTSNPNLYWYRQAAGRGLQLLFYSVGIGQISSEVPQNLSASRPQDRQFILSSKKLLLSDSGFYLCAWSTTGTGSRGYTFGSGTRLTVV.